The present TCR beta chain was sequenced within a study of metastatic and nonmetastatic thyroid tumors. Patients underwent thyroid surgery, and none had received any treatment before it. By sample share, this clone is medium-sized. Germline V gives CDR1 MDHEN, CDR2 SYDVKM. This CDR3 has 16 amino acids. J lost 2 bases, V lost 5 bases, and 7 bases had no gene match. TCRdb recomputed clones from the PCR reads via MiXCR. The repertoire holds roughly 36,000 clones, with 25% to 30% as singletons. This receptor was obtained from a female donor with papillary thyroid cancer or a benign thyroid nodule (not recorded which). Some clones in this sample may be carry-over from other donors' samples. V gene TRBV28 combines with J gene TRBJ1-5; 9 nucleotides match TRBD1. The sample comprised blood. The CDR3 spells CASSIPRQGGNQPQHF. The CDR3 DNA sequence: TGTGCCAGCAGTATTCCAAGACAGGGGGGCAATCAGCCCCAGCATTTT.